These 2 T cell receptor beta chains originate from one sample sequenced in a study of Ad26.COV2.S vaccination and SARS-CoV-2 variants. Profiling relied on immunoSEQ multiplex PCR, and the TCRdb table lists in-frame clones only, not all of them. The sample holds 300,000 to 400,000 clones; around 86% are singletons and the top ten take roughly 3.1%. Treatment noted: about 20 received Ad26.COV2.S at low or high dose, single or two shots; five or six received placebo; per-sample allocation not given. Sampling occurred on day 63 after the first vaccine or placebo injection. This material consisted of peripheral blood, taken in a trial of Ad26.COV2.S vaccine versus placebo. The receptors shown here come from a person between 18 and 65 years old who received the Ad26.COV2.S COVID-19 vaccine or a placebo.

V gene TRBV10-3 combines with J gene TRBJ2-3, with 10 bases identical to TRBD2. Germline CDR1 ENHRY, CDR2 SYGVKD. The CDR3 covers 15 residues. The trim removed 8 bases at V and 0 bases at J, leaving 5 bases unmatched. This CDR3 is CAIGTSGVSTDTQYF. DNA for the CDR3: TGTGCCATCGGTACTAGCGGGGTAAGCACAGATACGCAGTATTTT.

This clone was counted once. The rearrangement links TRBV7-2 to TRBJ2-5; D remains ambiguous. Trimming shortened V by 5 bases and J by 5 bases, and 12 bases separated the two germline ends. The CDR3 runs 13 residues. Germline V gene data show CDR1 as SGHTA and CDR2 as FQGNSA. In nucleotides, the CDR3 is TGTGCCAGCAGCCCTAGGCCTCGGGAGACCCAGTACTTC. It codes for CASSPRPRETQYF.